Presented here are 4 T cell receptor beta chains from one specimen sequenced in a study of vaccination and CD4 T cells after COVID-19. As to treatment: roughly ten-day PBMC culture with coronavirus spike peptide pools or control peptides (ViraFEST assay). The Oncomine TCR Beta short-read assay sequenced DNA from cultured CD4+ T cells. TCRdb re-analysed the PCR reads in MiXCR, keeping a single row per CDR3 protein. The repertoire consists of about 6,300 distinct CDR3 sequences, with around two thirds occurring once and the leading ten covering roughly half. The antigens for these receptors are not known. Sequencing was done on a sample of CD4+ T cells from blood, cultured in vitro. These receptors all stem from a human donor who had recovered from COVID-19.

This chain joins TRBV28 and TRBJ2-7, with a possible D match to TRBD2 (6 bases). The CDR3 covers 12 residues. Between the trimmed V and J ends, which lost 6 bases and 0 bases, there was a span of 6 bases. CDR1 MDHEN and CDR2 SYDVKM come from the germline V gene. For the CDR3, the DNA is TGTGCCAGCAGGACTAGCTCCTACGAGCAGTACTTC. It encodes CASRTSSYEQYF.

The V call is TRBV20-1, the J call TRBJ2-1; 7 nucleotides align to TRBD2. The junction had 5 bases not matched to a gene; V was cut back by 4 bases and J by 2 bases. The CDR3 length is 14 residues. CDR1 is DFQATT and CDR2 is SNEGSKA in the germline V gene (reference sequence). The CDR3 sequence: CSAMAGVTYNEQFF. The CDR3 region has the DNA TGCAGTGCTATGGCGGGAGTAACCTACAATGAGCAGTTCTTC.

The CDR3 reads CASSSGQGDGYTF. CDR3 nucleotides: TGTGCCAGCAGTTCCGGACAGGGGGACGGCTACACCTTC. The chain links TRBV6-2 or TRBV6-3 to TRBJ1-2; 10 bases map to TRBD1. CDR3 length equals 13 residues. Per germline, CDR1 MNHEY and CDR2 SVGEGT. With 4 bases clipped from V and 8 bases from J, the junction kept 4 bases outside the gene matches.

The V call is TRBV20-1, the J call TRBJ2-7; no reliable D call. Germline V gene lookup returns CDR1 DFQATT and CDR2 SNEGSKA (reference sequence). The CDR3 covers 15 residues. Between the trimmed V and J ends, which lost 3 bases and 1 base, there was a span of 16 bases. The CDR3: CSASVAASPSYEQYF. The CDR3 nucleotides are TGCAGTGCTAGTGTGGCCGCCTCGCCTTCCTACGAGCAGTACTTC.